A single sample gave rise to the 22 T cell receptor beta chains below, sequenced in a study of shared clonotypes between healthy human individuals. Repertoires were generated with immunoSEQ multiplex PCR, while TCRdb's copy carries only in-frame clones and drops some. The sample records some 1.1 million clones, 60% to 80% being singletons. The material sequenced was memory CD4+ T cells from PBMCs. The subset denotes: CD45RA-negative fraction. Receptors originate from a man younger than 35 in good health. Some clones in this sample may be carry-over from other donors' samples.

This clone was picked up many times. The chain uses TRBV28 and TRBJ2-5; D is possibly TRBD1 (7 bases). The length of the CDR3 is 15 residues. V lost 4 bases to trimming and J lost 5 bases, with 17 bases between them. The germline V gene encodes CDR1 MDHEN and CDR2 SYDVKM. CDR3 DNA: TGTGCCAGCAGTTCCCCGGAGGGGGCCGGGGAGACCCAGTACTTC. This sequence encodes CASSSPEGAGETQYF.

This sequence joins TRBV7-2 and TRBJ1-1, with no clear D. The CDR3 sequence is 14 residues long. With 5 bases removed from V and 5 bases from J, the gap between germline ends came to 15 bases. The germline gives CDR1 SGHTA, CDR2 FQGNSA. The CDR3 DNA is TGTGCCAGCAGCCCCCGACGTGGTACGACTGAAGCTTTCTTT. This codes for CASSPRRGTTEAFF.

The CDR3 spells CASSSPGGGKETQYF. CDR3 coding DNA: TGTGCCAGCAGCTCCCCTGGGGGAGGGAAAGAGACCCAGTACTTC. This chain connects TRBV7-6 to TRBJ2-5; TRBD2 agrees at 7 bases. This CDR3 has 15 residues. Germline V lookup: CDR1 SGHVS, CDR2 FNYEAQ. V dropped 4 bases and J dropped 3; count of bases not matched to a gene: 8.

CDR3: CASSSGTVNTGELFF. As DNA, the CDR3 is TGTGCCAGCAGTTCTGGGACAGTGAACACCGGGGAGCTGTTTTTT. This chain joins TRBV6-6 and TRBJ2-2; 7 nucleotides match TRBD1. V gave up 4 bases and J gave up 1 base; unmatched junction bases: 3. CDR1 and CDR2 from the germline V gene are MNHNY and SVGAGI (reference sequence). This CDR3 is built from 15 residues.

This clone showed up many times. The chain carries TRBV5-6 and TRBJ1-1; 8 bases are a match to TRBD1. Germline V CDR1 and CDR2: SGHDT, YYEEEE. The V segment lost 0 bases and the J segment 6 bases; nucleotides outside the gene matches: 10. The CDR3 has 16 amino acids. The CDR3: CASSLAWTGRGAEAFF. CDR3 DNA: TGTGCCAGCAGCTTGGCCTGGACAGGGCGGGGGGCTGAAGCTTTCTTT.

V gene TRBV10-2 combines with J gene TRBJ1-1; no definite D call. Germline loops: CDR1 WSHSY, CDR2 SAAADI. Deletions cut 6 bases from V and 11 bases from J, with 16 bases between. The CDR3 extends over 12 amino acids. The CDR3 coding sequence is TGCGCCAGCAGAGCTATGGACCAGCGGGCTTTCTTT. Encoded protein: CASRAMDQRAFF.

The rearrangement uses TRBV28 and TRBJ1-2, with a weak D call TRBD1 (5 bases). The CDR3 has 14 amino acids. Germline CDR1 reads MDHEN; CDR2 reads SYDVKM. The V end lost 5 bases, the J end lost 5 bases, and 15 bases lay between the germline ends. The CDR3 DNA is TGTGCCAGCAGTCAAGGGGCATATGTTTATGGCTACACCTTC. This encodes CASSQGAYVYGYTF.

The chain has TRBV28 and TRBJ1-1; D may be TRBD1 (6 bases). The CDR3 sequence is 15 residues long. Trimming pared 6 bases from V and 0 bases from J, leaving 14 bases between. Germline CDR1 and CDR2: MDHEN and SYDVKM. CDR3 sequence: CASRYTGIMNTEAFF. DNA of the CDR3: TGTGCCAGCAGATACACAGGGATAATGAACACTGAAGCTTTCTTT.

The chain has TRBV7-9 and TRBJ2-1; D unclear. The CDR3 extends over 14 amino acids. From germline, CDR1 is SEHNR and CDR2 FQNEAQ (reference sequence). Trimming removed 1 base from V and 14 bases from J, with 18 bases in between. The CDR3 nucleotides are TGTGCCAGCAGCTTAGTGCCGGGCATCCGGCCGGAGTTCTTC. Its translation is CASSLVPGIRPEFF.

A remark on this clone: Other DNA sequences of this sample code for an identical CDR3. This sequence joins TRBV29-1 and TRBJ1-1, with 7 positions matching TRBD1. J gave up 4 bases and V 6 bases, and 2 bases lay outside the gene matches. The CDR3 runs to 11 residues. Germline V CDR1 and CDR2: SQVTM, ANQGSEA. CDR3 sequence (DNA): TGCAGCGTGACAGGGTCCACTGAAGCTTTCTTT. It specifies CSVTGSTEAFF.

About this clone itself: This clone may be a read error of a much larger clone one base away. The V call is TRBV7-3, the J call TRBJ1-1; 7 nucleotides align to TRBD1. The CDR3 sequence is 14 residues long. Germline V CDR1 and CDR2: SGHTA, FQGTGA. J gave up 0 bases and V 5 bases, and 3 bases lay outside the gene matches. For the CDR3, the DNA is TGTGCCAGCAGCCCGACAGGGCTGAACACTGAAGCTTTCTTT. Translation: CASSPTGLNTEAFF.

The genes are TRBV5-1 and TRBJ2-3; possible D gene TRBD1, 7 bases. This CDR3 region has 16 residues. Germline V gene sequence: CDR1 SGHRS, CDR2 YFSETQ. V was trimmed by 5 bases and J by 0 bases, leaving 16 bases between them. This chain's CDR3 is CASRGGTASSTDTQYF. The DNA of the CDR3 is TGCGCCAGCAGGGGCGGGACAGCTTCTAGCACAGATACGCAGTATTTT.

This chain joins TRBV19 and TRBJ2-1; 11 nucleotides align to TRBD2. V was clipped by 10 bases and J by 4 bases; unmatched bases: 6. This CDR3 is 14 amino acids long. Germline assignment: CDR1 LNHDA and CDR2 SQIVND (reference sequence). The CDR3 nucleotides are TGTGCCACTAAACTAGCGGGAGCGTACAATGAGCAGTTCTTC. As protein: CATKLAGAYNEQFF.

This clone was detected only a few times. The chain is built from TRBV4-1 and TRBJ2-7; D remains ambiguous. The germline V gene encodes CDR1 MGHRA and CDR2 YSYEKL. Trimming cost V 4 bases and J 3 bases, with 10 bases left between them. This CDR3 comprises 13 residues. CDR3 region: CASSPQASYEQYF. Here the CDR3 DNA reads TGCGCCAGCAGCCCCCAGGCAAGCTACGAGCAGTACTTC.

The rearrangement links TRBV9 to TRBJ2-1, with 13 bases fitting TRBD2. Germline values: CDR1 SGDLS, CDR2 YYNGEE. V shed 4 bases and J 4 bases; nucleotides not matched to a gene: 8. The CDR3 contains 17 residues. CDR3 protein: CASSTTSGRASYNEQFF. The CDR3 DNA sequence: TGTGCCAGCAGCACAACTAGCGGGAGGGCCTCGTACAATGAGCAGTTCTTC.

The CDR3 loop is CASSRGQGAGELFF. The CDR3, as DNA: TGCGCCAGCAGCCGCGGACAGGGGGCCGGGGAGCTGTTTTTT. The chain uses TRBV5-1 and TRBJ2-2; TRBD1 matches at 10 bases. CDR1 SGHRS and CDR2 YFSETQ come from the germline V gene. CDR3 size: 14 residues. After removal of 4 bases from V and 6 bases from J, the junction contained 3 bases not matched to a gene.

The CDR3 spells CASSLGFKDRSPLHF. CDR3 bases: TGTGCCAGCAGTTTAGGCTTTAAGGATAGATCACCCCTCCACTTT. The V and J genes are TRBV28 and TRBJ1-6, with D unclear. Between the trimmed V and J ends, which lost 2 bases and 10 bases, there was a span of 15 bases. Germline-derived CDR1 and CDR2 are MDHEN and SYDVKM. The CDR3 is 15 amino acids.

The CDR3 reads CASSLTGDQPQHF. The CDR3 region has the DNA TGTGCCAGCAGCTTAACAGGGGATCAGCCCCAGCATTTT. The chain recombines TRBV7-2 with TRBJ1-5; 7 nucleotides align to TRBD1. The CDR3 is 13 residues long. With 2 bases clipped from V and 5 bases from J, the junction kept 0 bases outside the gene matches. Per the germline V gene, CDR1 is SGHTA and CDR2 is FQGNSA.

This chain connects TRBV28 to TRBJ2-5; D gene uncertain. The CDR3 contains 15 residues. Per the germline V gene, CDR1 is MDHEN and CDR2 is SYDVKM. V was trimmed by 6 bases and J by 2 bases, leaving 16 bases between them. CDR3 region: CASRHLFRSQETQYF. CDR3 sequence (DNA): TGTGCCAGCAGGCATCTCTTTAGGAGTCAAGAGACCCAGTACTTC.

Concerning this clone itself: Other nucleotide sequences in the sample specify the same CDR3. This sequence joins TRBV28 and TRBJ2-7; TRBD2 matches at 11 bases. From germline, CDR1 is MDHEN and CDR2 SYDVKM. The ends lost 6 bases at V and 7 bases at J; junction bases unmatched: 11. CDR3 length: 15 amino acids. CDR3 bases: TGTGCCAGCAGCCCCCCGGGACTAGCGGTATATGAGCAGTACTTC. Residues: CASSPPGLAVYEQYF.

This chain uses TRBV7-3 with TRBJ2-1; 13 bases match TRBD2. CDR1 and CDR2 (germline): SGHTA, FQGTGA. The J segment lost 9 bases and the V segment lost 5 bases, leaving 7 bases of the junction unmatched. The CDR3 covers 15 residues. CDR3 in amino acids: CASSPGTSGMAEQFF. For the CDR3, the DNA is TGTGCCAGCAGCCCCGGGACTAGCGGGATGGCTGAGCAGTTCTTC.

About this clone itself: At one end, the junction sequence differs from germline, possibly due to a read error. DNA of the CDR3: TGTGCCAGCAGTTCTCCGGCCTCTTCCTTCGAGCAGTACTTC. Translated: CASSSPASSFEQYF. The genes are TRBV28 and TRBJ2-7; D not resolved. The CDR3 loop spans 14 amino acids. Germline V lookup: CDR1 MDHEN, CDR2 SYDVKM.